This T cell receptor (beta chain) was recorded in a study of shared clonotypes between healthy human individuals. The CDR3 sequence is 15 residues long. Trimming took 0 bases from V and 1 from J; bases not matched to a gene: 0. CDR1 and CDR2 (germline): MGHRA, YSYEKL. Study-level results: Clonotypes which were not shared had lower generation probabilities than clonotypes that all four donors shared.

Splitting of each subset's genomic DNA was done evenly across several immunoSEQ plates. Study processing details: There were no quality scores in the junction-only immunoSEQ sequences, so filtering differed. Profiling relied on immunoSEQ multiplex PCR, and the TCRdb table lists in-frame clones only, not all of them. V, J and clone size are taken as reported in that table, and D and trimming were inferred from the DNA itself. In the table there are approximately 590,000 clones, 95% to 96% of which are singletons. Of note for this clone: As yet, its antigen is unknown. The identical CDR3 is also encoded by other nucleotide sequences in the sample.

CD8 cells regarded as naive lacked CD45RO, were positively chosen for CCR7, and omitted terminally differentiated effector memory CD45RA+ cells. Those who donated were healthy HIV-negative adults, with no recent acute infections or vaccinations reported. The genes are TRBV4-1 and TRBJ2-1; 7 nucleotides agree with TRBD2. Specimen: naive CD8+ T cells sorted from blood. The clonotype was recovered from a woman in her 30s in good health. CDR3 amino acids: CASSQDGGSYNEQFF. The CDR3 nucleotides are TGCGCCAGCAGCCAAGACGGGGGGTCCTACAATGAGCAGTTCTTC.